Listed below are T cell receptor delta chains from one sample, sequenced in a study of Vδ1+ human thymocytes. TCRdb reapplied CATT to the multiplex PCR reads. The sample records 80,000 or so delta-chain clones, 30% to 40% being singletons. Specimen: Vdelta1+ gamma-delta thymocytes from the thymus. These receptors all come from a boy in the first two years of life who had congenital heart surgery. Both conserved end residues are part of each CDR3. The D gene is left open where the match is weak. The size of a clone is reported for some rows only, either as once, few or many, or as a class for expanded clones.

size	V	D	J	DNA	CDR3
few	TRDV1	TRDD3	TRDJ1	TGTGCTCTTGGGGAAAGAGATGGGGATACGTTACTAAGGGAAGAACTCATCTTT	CALGERDGDTLLREELIF
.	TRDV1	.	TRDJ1	TGTGCTCTTGGGGAACTCCTCTCGGGGACCCAAACCGATAAACTCATCTTT	CALGELLSGTQTDKLIF
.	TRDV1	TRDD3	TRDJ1	TGTGCTCTTGGGGAACCGGCCTTCCTTCAGGGGATACGCTGGTACACCGATAAACTCATCTTT	CALGEPAFLQGIRWYTDKLIF
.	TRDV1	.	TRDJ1	TGTGCTCTTGGGGGCTTACTCTCCGGAGGATCGGTCGACGGTAACTTGCCGTACACCGATAAACTCATCTTT	CALGGLLSGGSVDGNLPYTDKLIF
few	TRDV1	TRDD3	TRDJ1	TGTGCTCTTGGGGAACGTAACGACTGGGGGATACGAGCCCTCACCGATAAACTCATCTTT	CALGERNDWGIRALTDKLIF
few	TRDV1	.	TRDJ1	TGTGCTCTTGGGGTATCTCCCGTTCCCTGGGGATGGTACACCGATAAACTCATCTTT	CALGVSPVPWGWYTDKLIF
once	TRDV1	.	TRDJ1	TGTGCTCTTGGGGAGGGCCTTCCCACCTCTAGGCGCACCGATAAACTCATCTTT	CALGEGLPTSRRTDKLIF
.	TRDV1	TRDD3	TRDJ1	TGTGCTCTTGGGGAAAATGTGCAACCGCGACGGTTTGTACTGGGGGATACGGAGTACACCGATAAACTCATCTTT	CALGENVQPRRFVLGDTEYTDKLIF
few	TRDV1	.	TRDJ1	TGTGCTCTTGGGGAAGGTGGCCCGTTAAGACGGACCGATAAACTCATCTTT	CALGEGGPLRRTDKLIF
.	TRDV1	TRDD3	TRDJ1	TGTGCTCTTGGGAACCCCATTATTGGCCTTCCCGCGATTGGGGGATTGCAACAGTACACCGATAAACTCATCTTT	CALGNPIIGLPAIGGLQQYTDKLIF
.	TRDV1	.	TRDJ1	TGTGCTCTTGGGGATACTACGGCATGGCGAGGCGATAAACTCATCTTT	CALGDTTAWRGDKLIF
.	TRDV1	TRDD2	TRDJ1	TGTGCTCTTGGGGAACTCCCTTCCTACTCGGTACTGGTTTCCGATAAACTCATCTTT	CALGELPSYSVLVSDKLIF
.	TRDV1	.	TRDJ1	TGTGCTCTTGGGGATATCCCCCGGCTACTGGGCGCCGATAAACTCATCTTT	CALGDIPRLLGADKLIF
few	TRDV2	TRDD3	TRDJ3	TGTGCCTGTGACACCGAAGTTGGGGGAACCACCTGGGACACCCGACAGATGTTTTTC	CACDTEVGGTTWDTRQMFF
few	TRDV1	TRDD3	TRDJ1	TGTGCTCTTGGGGAACTTCGGCGGGGGGATACGCAGAGGGCCGATAAACTCATCTTT	CALGELRRGDTQRADKLIF
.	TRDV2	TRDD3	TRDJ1	TGTGCCTGTGAAACCCTGGTACTGGGGGATACTAACACCGATAAACCCATCTTT	CACETLVLGDTNTDKPIF